The T cell receptor beta chain under discussion was sequenced for a study of blood T cells in healthy people across ages. Next came a second PCR, run for about 6 to 12 cycles, which used a sample-barcoded 5' primer along with a J-beta primer mix. Tags on each cDNA molecule came from a template-switch adaptor with 12 random nucleotides. TCRdb ran MiXCR on the 5' RACE reads and lists one entry per CDR3 protein. The sample lists approximately 600,000 distinct CDR3 sequences, under 70% occurring once. The total RNA that was extracted per sample amounted to at least 5 micrograms. CDR3 length equals 15 residues. Germline lookup yields CDR1 DFQATT and CDR2 SNEGSKA (reference sequence). The trim removed 6 bases at V and 2 bases at J, leaving 6 bases unmatched. As to this clonotype: Its antigen is not known.

Study-wide findings and caveats: There were more naive CD4+ cells and higher diversity in long-lived donors than in aged donors. Naive T cell percentage showed a strong correlation with TCR beta diversity.

Sequences were obtained from blood. The genes are TRBV20-1 and TRBJ1-4; 10 bases line up with TRBD1. This clonotype originated in a man aged 60 to 69 in good health. The CDR3 loop is CSAVPGQGTNEKLFF. CDR3 nucleotide sequence: TGCAGTGCCGTCCCGGGACAGGGGACTAATGAAAAACTGTTTTTT.